These 20 T cell receptor beta chains originate from one sample sequenced in a study of CD8+CD57+ T cells in acquired aplastic anemia. Using genomic DNA as the template, TCR beta VDJ and CDR3 profiling was carried out. From the reads, TCRdb called clonotypes with MiXCR, one entry per CDR3 protein. The sample has 100,000 to 150,000 distinct CDR3 sequences; over 45% are singletons. Input material: sorted CD4+, CD8+, or CD8+CD57+ T cells (not recorded which) from PBMCs. These receptors were collected from a human donor in good health, serving as a control.

This clonotype has at least ten counts. J is TRBJ2-7 and V is TRBV6-1; tentatively, D is TRBD1 or TRBD2 (7 bases each). This CDR3 is built from 14 residues. The V end was cut by 6 bases, the J end by 1 base, with 13 bases between. Germline CDR1 MNHNS, CDR2 SASEGT. The CDR3 reads CASSQGGISYEQYF. CDR3 sequence (DNA): TGTGCCAGCAGCCAGGGGGGGATTTCCTACGAGCAGTACTTC.

The V call is TRBV25-1, the J call TRBJ2-7; D gene unclear. Germline V CDR1 and CDR2: MGHDK, SYGVNS. V gave up 0 bases and J gave up 2 bases, with 8 bases separating them. This CDR3 is built from 14 residues. CDR3: CASSEYAGTYEQYF. The CDR3 DNA reads as TGTGCCAGCAGTGAATACGCCGGAACCTACGAGCAGTACTTC.

This chain links TRBV6-5 with TRBJ2-7, with 8 nucleotides matching TRBD2. V lost 1 base, J lost 7 bases, and 6 bases stayed unmatched. The CDR3 has 14 residues. Germline-derived CDR1 and CDR2 are MNHEY and SVGAGI. The DNA for the CDR3 is TGTGCCAGCAGTTACTGGGGGGCTAGCGGGGAGCAGTACTTC. Translation: CASSYWGASGEQYF.

With regard to this clonotype: The junction shows a germline mismatch at one end, possibly a read error. The genes are TRBV24-1 and TRBJ2-2; D is possibly TRBD1 (6 bases). This CDR3 is built from 15 residues. From germline, CDR1 is KGHDR and CDR2 SFDVKD. This CDR3 reads CATSDLTWDTGELLF. DNA for the CDR3: TGTGCCACCAGTGATTTGACTTGGGACACCGGGGAGCTGCTTTTT.

V and J are TRBV25-1 and TRBJ1-1; possible D gene TRBD1, 6 bases. V shed 5 bases and J shed 3 bases, with 19 bases lying between them. Germline V gene lookup returns CDR1 MGHDK and CDR2 SYGVNS. The CDR3 is made up of 16 amino acids. The CDR3 is CASSPQGGGEDTEAFF. CDR3 in DNA: TGTGCCAGCAGTCCCCAAGGGGGGGGGGAGGACACTGAAGCTTTCTTT.

This chain links TRBV5-5 with TRBJ2-7; D remains unclear. The CDR3 extends over 12 amino acids. CDR1 SGHKS and CDR2 YYEKEE come from the germline V gene (reference sequence). Trimming pared 5 bases from V and 3 bases from J, leaving 9 bases between. The CDR3 is CASSSDGYEQYV. Here the CDR3 DNA reads TGTGCCAGCAGTTCTGACGGCTACGAGCAGTACGTC.

The chain uses TRBV29-1 and TRBJ1-2, with TRBD1 matching over 10 bases. The ends lost 7 bases at V and 4 bases at J; junction bases unmatched: 6. The CDR3 consists of 13 residues. Germline V gene lookup returns CDR1 SQVTM and CDR2 ANQGSEA. In DNA, the CDR3 is TGCAGCGCGGGACAGGGGTCGATCTATGGCTACACCTTC. Protein product: CSAGQGSIYGYTF.

The chain links TRBV2 to TRBJ2-1, with D tentatively TRBD2 (5 bases). The V and J ends lost 5 bases and 5 bases respectively, with 10 bases between them. There are 13 residues in the CDR3. Germline V lookup: CDR1 SNHLY, CDR2 FYNNEI. The DNA for the CDR3 is TGTGCCAGCAGTCCTCCGGGGAACAATGAGCAGTTCTTC. This sequence encodes CASSPPGNNEQFF.

The rearrangement links TRBV10-3 to TRBJ2-7; possibly TRBD2 for D (5 bases). The V end was cut by 7 bases, the J end by 4 bases, with 14 bases between. Germline loops: CDR1 ENHRY, CDR2 SYGVKD. The CDR3 has 13 amino acids. The chain's CDR3 is CAITRDGLYEQYF. In nucleotides, the CDR3 is TGTGCCATCACCAGAGACGGACTTTACGAGCAGTACTTC.

V usage is TRBV18 and J usage is TRBJ2-3, with D maybe TRBD2 (7 bases). The CDR3 consists of 15 residues. V shed 1 base and J shed 3 bases, with 11 bases lying between them. Germline V gene lookup returns CDR1 KGHSH and CDR2 LQKENI. The CDR3 region is CASSPQGGLTDTQYF. In DNA, the CDR3 is TGTGCCAGCTCACCACAGGGGGGGCTTACAGATACGCAGTATTTT.

The chain has TRBV7-9 and TRBJ2-7; the D is unclear. The CDR3 consists of 12 residues. The V end lost 0 bases, the J end lost 5 bases, and 5 bases lay between the germline ends. The germline V gene has CDR1 SEHNR and CDR2 FQNEAQ (reference sequence). The CDR3 nucleotides are TGTGCCAGCAGCTTAGCGCCCCACGAGCAGTACTTC. Its translation: CASSLAPHEQYF.

This clonotype appeared many times. The J gene is TRBJ2-5, the V gene TRBV7-2; TRBD2 matches 12 bases. The CDR3 extends over 14 amino acids. Unmatched junction bases numbered 2, after V lost 8 bases and J lost 1 base. CDR1 and CDR2 (germline): SGHTA, FQGNSA. CDR3 nucleotides: TGTGCCAGCGGACTAGCGGGGAGCCAAGAGACCCAGTACTTC. As protein: CASGLAGSQETQYF.

The V call is TRBV24-1, the J call TRBJ2-7, with TRBD1 identical over 10 bases. This CDR3 is built from 15 residues. V was clipped by 4 bases and J by 6 bases; unmatched bases: 8. CDR1 is KGHDR and CDR2 is SFDVKD in the germline V gene. DNA for the CDR3: TGTGCCACCAGTGAATATACCGGGACAGGGGTCGAGCAGTACTTC. Residues: CATSEYTGTGVEQYF.

In the case of this clonotype: A read error is possible here, since a much larger clone lies one base away. Written as DNA, the CDR3 is TGTGCCAGCAGCTTAGGGGGGTATGGCTACACCTTC. It encodes CASSLGGYGYTF. The chain recombines TRBV7-2 with TRBJ1-2; maybe TRBD1 (5 bases). Trimming cost V 1 base and J 5 bases, with 5 bases left between them. Germline V gene data show CDR1 as SGHTA and CDR2 as FQGNSA. This CDR3 has 12 amino acids.

The rearrangement joins TRBV24-1 to TRBJ2-1; D tentatively reads TRBD1 or TRBD2 (5 bases each). Trimming cost V 3 bases and J 6 bases, with 20 bases left between them. The CDR3 totals 17 residues. From germline, CDR1 is KGHDR and CDR2 SFDVKD. CDR3 sequence: CATSDDKFGGYSNEQFF. DNA for the CDR3: TGTGCCACCAGTGATGACAAATTTGGGGGATATTCCAATGAGCAGTTCTTC.

The chain is built from TRBV12-5 and TRBJ1-3; TRBD1 matches 10 bases. V dropped 5 bases and J dropped 0; count of bases not matched to a gene: 7. The CDR3 spans 17 residues. The germline gives CDR1 LGHNT, CDR2 FRNRAP. DNA of the CDR3: TGTGCTAGTGGTCCCCCGGACAGGGGGACCTCTGGAAACACCATATATTTT. It is translated as CASGPPDRGTSGNTIYF.

The table lists this clonotype with many counts. The chain links TRBV20-1 to TRBJ2-7; 7 nucleotides match TRBD2. This CDR3 is 12 amino acids long. The germline gives CDR1 DFQATT, CDR2 SNEGSKA (reference sequence). V lost 6 bases, J lost 3 bases, and 5 bases stayed unmatched. The chain's CDR3 is CSAGPGGYEQYF. CDR3 coding DNA: TGCAGTGCCGGACCGGGGGGCTACGAGCAGTACTTC.

This clonotype was observed at least ten times. The chain couples TRBV6-2 or TRBV6-3 to TRBJ2-7; TRBD1 is a possible D gene (5 bases). V was cut by 2 bases and J by 0 bases, with 17 bases left in between. CDR1 is MNHEY, CDR2 SVGEGT, per germline. This CDR3 is built from 17 residues. CDR3 in amino acids: CASSYLPGQPYSYEQYF. CDR3 in DNA: TGTGCCAGCAGTTACCTTCCTGGACAACCCTACTCCTACGAGCAGTACTTC.

This clonotype was seen at least ten times. The gene calls are TRBV11-2 and TRBJ2-3; TRBD2 is a possible D gene (5 bases). CDR1 and CDR2 (germline): SGHAT, FQNNGV. The V end was cut by 2 bases, the J end by 6 bases, with 18 bases between. The CDR3 spans 16 residues. CDR3 nucleotide sequence: TGTGCCAGCAGCTTAAACGGGGTCCATGGTGGGGATACGCAGTATTTT. It specifies CASSLNGVHGGDTQYF.

This clonotype was counted once. In this CDR3 the conserved last residue, phenylalanine or tryptophan, is missing, so a read error is likely. The chain combines TRBV2 with TRBJ2-7; 9 positions match TRBD1. Losses at the gene ends were 2 bases for V and 3 bases for J; bases not matched to a gene: 5. Per the germline V gene, CDR1 is SNHLY and CDR2 is FYNNEI. CDR3 length: 15 amino acids. The DNA for the CDR3 is TGTGCCAGCAGTGAAAGGGGGACAGGGATCTACGAGCAGTACGAC. Translating it yields CASSERGTGIYEQYD.